Below are 16 T cell receptor beta chains sequenced from a single sample in a study of cytomegalovirus exposure and HLA in healthy donors. PCR used 60 Vbeta primers and 13 Jbeta primers. Profiling relied on immunoSEQ multiplex PCR, and the TCRdb table lists in-frame clones only, not all of them. The sample shows 93,000 or so clones, roughly three quarters of them seen only once. Material for sequencing was PBMCs. The receptors come from a man aged 50-59 years in good health and CMV-seropositive.

The CDR3 region is CASSLDGQGGEAFF. The CDR3 DNA is TGTGCCAGCAGCTTAGACGGACAGGGAGGTGAAGCTTTCTTT. The chain has TRBV7-8 and TRBJ1-1, with 8 bases matching TRBD1. Losses at the gene ends were 1 base for V and 7 bases for J; bases not matched to a gene: 5. The CDR3 sequence is 14 residues long. The germline gives CDR1 SGHVS, CDR2 FQNEAQ.

V and J are TRBV14 and TRBJ2-3, with a tentative D call TRBD2 (6 bases). Trimming stripped 2 bases from V and 4 bases from J, with 25 bases between. CDR3 size: 19 residues. Germline CDR1 is SGHDN and CDR2 is FVKESK. CDR3: CASSQRRSYGGSQADTQYF. The CDR3 DNA sequence: TGTGCCAGCAGCCAAAGACGATCATATGGGGGGAGTCAAGCAGATACGCAGTATTTT.

This clone has a handful of counts. V is TRBV19 and J is TRBJ2-7, with 8 bases lining up with TRBD1. Per the germline V gene, CDR1 is LNHDA and CDR2 is SQIVND (reference sequence). J was trimmed by 2 bases and V by 5 bases; bases with no gene match: 2. This CDR3 has 13 amino acids. The CDR3 protein is CASSETGAYEQYF. CDR3 nucleotides: TGTGCCAGTAGTGAGACAGGGGCCTACGAGCAGTACTTC.

This clone was counted only a few times. V is TRBV19 and J is TRBJ2-2, with D perhaps TRBD2 (5 bases). There are 15 residues in the CDR3. V lost 3 bases and J lost 4, with 12 bases in between. The V gene's germline CDR1 is LNHDA and CDR2 SQIVND (reference sequence). The CDR3 DNA follows: TGTGCCAGTAGTATTTCAACTAGTGGCACCGGGGAGCTGTTTTTT. It specifies CASSISTSGTGELFF. The variable domain in full, with the rest retrieved from reference TRBV19 and TRBJ2-2, is DGGITQSPKYLFRKEGQNVTLSCEQNLNHDAMYWYRQDPGQGLRLIYYSQIVNDFQKGDIAEGYSVSREKKESFPLTVTSAQKNPTAFYLCASSISTSGTGELFFGEGSRLTVL.

This chain uses TRBV28 with TRBJ1-2; D is unresolved. V lost 2 bases and J lost 2, with 12 bases in between. The CDR3 has 15 residues. CDR1 is MDHEN, CDR2 SYDVKM, per germline. Written as DNA, the CDR3 is TGTGCCAGCAGTTTACCTGGCACGTTAAACTATGGCTACACCTTC. Residues: CASSLPGTLNYGYTF.

The V and J genes are TRBV29-1 and TRBJ1-1; D not resolved. From germline, CDR1 is SQVTM and CDR2 ANQGSEA. Deletions cut 6 bases from V and 8 bases from J, with 19 bases between. The CDR3 extends over 13 amino acids. The DNA of the CDR3 is TGCAGCGTAGATAGGTCTCCGGGGAGGGAAGCTTTCTTT. Translated: CSVDRSPGREAFF.

The V and J genes are TRBV2 and TRBJ2-7; D might be TRBD1 (6 bases). Germline loops: CDR1 SNHLY, CDR2 FYNNEI. CDR3 length equals 12 residues. Trimming left V 10 bases short and J 2 bases short, with 12 bases between. The CDR3 sequence is CATQGQTYEQYF. The DNA of the CDR3 is TGTGCCACTCAAGGACAGACCTACGAGCAGTACTTC. Looking up the rest from reference TRBV2 and TRBJ2-7 gives the full variable domain: EPEVTQTPSHQVTQMGQEVILRCVPISNHLYFYWYRQILGQKVEFLVSFYNNEISEKSEIFDDQFSVERPDGSNFTLKIRSTKLEDSAMYFCATQGQTYEQYFGPGTRLTVT.

This clone occurred once. This chain uses TRBV30 with TRBJ2-2, with 7 bases identical to TRBD2. The germline CDR1 and CDR2 sequences are GTSNPN and SVGIG (reference sequence). CDR3 size: 14 residues. The V and J ends lost 5 bases and 6 bases, in that order; junction bases with no gene match: 9. CDR3 nucleotide sequence: TGTGCCTGGGCCCGAGGGGCGGGAGCCGGGGAGCTGTTTTTT. Amino acids: CAWARGAGAGELFF.

As regards this clone: The junction differs from germline at one of its ends, possibly a read error. This rearrangement joins TRBV7-3 to TRBJ2-2; 9 bases match TRBD1. Germline CDR1 SGHTA, CDR2 FQGTGA. The CDR3 is 16 amino acids. The CDR3 coding sequence is TGTGCCGGCAGCTTAAAGGACAGGGGTGTCGGCGGGGAGCTGTTTTTT. This codes for CAGSLKDRGVGGELFF.

The gene calls are TRBV7-3 and TRBJ2-1; no clear D gene. V lost 6 bases and J 8 bases, leaving 11 bases between the germline ends. Germline-derived CDR1 and CDR2 are SGHTA and FQGTGA. CDR3 size: 12 residues. The CDR3 sequence: CASSYSRDEQFF. CDR3 DNA sequence: TGTGCCAGCAGTTATAGTCGGGATGAGCAGTTCTTC.

The chain joins TRBV5-1 to TRBJ2-1; the D gene is possibly TRBD2 (5 bases). CDR1 SGHRS and CDR2 YFSETQ come from the germline V gene. This CDR3 contains 16 residues. The germline V and J ends were trimmed by 0 bases and 0 bases, with 10 bases remaining between them. CDR3 DNA: TGCGCCAGCAGCTTGGGCTCCGACTACTCCTACAATGAGCAGTTCTTC. This translates into CASSLGSDYSYNEQFF.

This chain uses TRBV28 with TRBJ2-1; the D is unclear. CDR3 length: 13 residues. V was cut by 3 bases and J by 5 bases, with 8 bases left in between. Germline CDR1 MDHEN, CDR2 SYDVKM. As DNA, the CDR3 is TGTGCCAGCAGTTTTAGATTTGACAATGAGCAGTTCTTC. Translation: CASSFRFDNEQFF.

This clone was seen a few times. The chain has TRBV21-1 and TRBJ1-4. TRBV21-1 is deemed a pseudogene. This CDR3 spans 15 amino acids. In nucleotides, the CDR3 is TGTGCCAGCAGCAAAGCTGGGAGAGAAAATGAAAAACTGTTTTTT. It specifies CASSKAGRENEKLFF.

The rearrangement joins TRBV6-5 to TRBJ2-7; 10 nucleotides agree with TRBD1. V trimming: 6 bases; J trimming: 3 bases; junction bases outside the gene matches: 5. Germline assignment: CDR1 MNHEY and CDR2 SVGAGI. The CDR3 runs 14 residues. The CDR3 DNA reads TGTGCCAGCAGCACGACAGGGGGCCTCTACGAGCAGTACTTC. This gives the protein CASSTTGGLYEQYF.

The chain carries TRBV6-5 and TRBJ2-5; D gene ambiguous. The CDR3 consists of 13 residues. The V and J ends lost 7 bases and 7 bases respectively, with 16 bases between them. The germline V gene has CDR1 MNHEY and CDR2 SVGAGI. CDR3 in DNA: TGTGCCAGCACCGAGGCCCCAAAGACGACCCAGTACTTC. Protein sequence: CASTEAPKTTQYF.

The V and J genes are TRBV19 and TRBJ1-4, with D perhaps TRBD1 (6 bases). The V end was cut by 4 bases, the J end by 3 bases, with 9 bases between. CDR1 and CDR2 from the germline V gene are LNHDA and SQIVND (reference sequence). The CDR3 has 14 residues. The CDR3 DNA reads as TGTGCCAGTAGTACAGGGGCGGCTAATGAAAAACTGTTTTTT. It specifies CASSTGAANEKLFF.